The clone carrying this TCR beta chain was picked up one time. No antigen is known for it. Primers used in a second PCR of roughly 7 to 12 cycles were a sample-barcoded 5' primer and a J-beta primer mix. Through a template-switch adaptor with 12 random nucleotides, each cDNA molecule received a tag. One entry per CDR3 protein results from TCRdb running MiXCR on the 5' RACE reads. The sample yields 1,800,000 or so distinct CDR3 sequences, roughly two fifths seen once. Between the trimmed V and J ends, which lost 1 base and 0 bases, there was a span of 14 bases. CDR1 is SGHRS, CDR2 YFSETQ, per germline. This CDR3 comprises 16 residues. The data were taken from a study of blood T cells in healthy people across ages. Study results and caveats: Older individuals had lower TCR beta diversity per million T cells (the decline was roughly linear).

The sample consisted of blood. V gene TRBV5-1 combines with J gene TRBJ2-7; D is ambiguous. This clonotype was sampled from a human donor in good health. CDR3 sequence reads: CASSLSASPSSYEQYF. In nucleotides, the CDR3 is TGCGCCAGCAGCTTGTCGGCATCACCTAGCTCCTACGAGCAGTACTTC.